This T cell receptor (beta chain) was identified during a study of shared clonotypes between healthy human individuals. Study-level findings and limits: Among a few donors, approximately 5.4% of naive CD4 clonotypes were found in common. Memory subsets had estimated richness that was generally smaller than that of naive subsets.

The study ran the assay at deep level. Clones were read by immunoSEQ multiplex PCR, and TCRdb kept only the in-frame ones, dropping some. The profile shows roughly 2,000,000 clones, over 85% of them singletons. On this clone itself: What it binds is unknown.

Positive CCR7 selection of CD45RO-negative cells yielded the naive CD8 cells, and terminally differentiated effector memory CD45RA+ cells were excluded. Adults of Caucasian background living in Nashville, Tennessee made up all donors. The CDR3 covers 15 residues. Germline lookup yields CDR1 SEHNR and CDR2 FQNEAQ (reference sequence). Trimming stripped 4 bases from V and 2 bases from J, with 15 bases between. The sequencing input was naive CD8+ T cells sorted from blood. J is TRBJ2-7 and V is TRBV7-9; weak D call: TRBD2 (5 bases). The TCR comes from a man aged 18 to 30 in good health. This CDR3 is CASSSEKDCTYEQYF. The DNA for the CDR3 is TGTGCCAGCAGCTCCGAAAAGGACTGCACCTACGAGCAGTACTTC.